This TCR beta chain comes out of a study of T-cell memory formation after mild COVID-19. The wider study: In these data, TCR clusters were largely donor specific. Study outcomes and limitations: SARS-CoV-2 specificity of second-wave clones peaking day 37 was unconfirmed.

As for this clonotype: Its matching antigen is unknown.

CDR3 length equals 14 residues. V lost 5 bases to trimming and J lost 5 bases, with 13 bases between them. Germline lookup yields CDR1 SGHVS and CDR2 FQNEAQ. Each CDR3 protein is one row after TCRdb ran MiXCR on the 5' RACE reads. The sample has about 68,000 distinct CDR3 sequences, roughly a sixth seen once. The sequencing sample was made of PBMCs or a T cell subset sorted from them (not recorded which). V is TRBV7-8 and J is TRBJ1-5; TRBD1 might be the D (6 bases). The TCR originated in an adult woman who had mild COVID-19 (a few samples of this study predate the infection). Cell type and time point are not known. CDR3 sequence (DNA): TGTGCCAGCAGCCTTCACAGGGTTTATCAGCCCCAGCATTTT. Translated: CASSLHRVYQPQHF.